Below are 30 T cell receptor beta chains sequenced from a single sample in a study of T cell repertoires in cytomegalovirus infection. These receptors' antigens are unknown. TCRdb reprocessed the reads via MiXCR and lists one record per CDR3 protein. The sample shows a few hundred thousand distinct CDR3 sequences, around a third of them seen only once. The material was cultured PBMCs, obtained from culture after CMV antigen stimulation. The receptor set was obtained from a human donor in good health (CMV status not recorded). Some clones in this sample may be carry-over from other donors' samples.

This clonotype occurred a few times. V and J are TRBV7-8 and TRBJ2-5; 9 nucleotides match TRBD2. V gave up 5 bases and J gave up 5 bases; unmatched junction bases: 6. In germline, CDR1 is SGHVS, CDR2 FQNEAQ. CDR3 size: 14 residues. Written as DNA, the CDR3 is TGTGCCAGCAGCCCCCGCGGGGGGGGGGAGACCCAGTACTTC. Translating gives CASSPRGGGETQYF.

The J gene is TRBJ2-5, the V gene TRBV5-1; D is perhaps TRBD2 (5 bases). The CDR3 loop spans 12 amino acids. Germline V CDR1 and CDR2: SGHRS, YFSETQ. The germline V and J ends were trimmed by 5 bases and 3 bases, with 8 bases remaining between them. CDR3 nucleotide sequence: TGCGCCAGCAGGGACTGGAAAGAGACCCAGTACTTC. Its translation is CASRDWKETQYF. Combining the CDR3 with reference TRBV5-1 and TRBJ2-5 gives the whole variable domain KAGVTQTPRYLIKTRGQQVTLSCSPISGHRSVSWYQQTPGQGLQFLFEYFSETQRNKGNFPGRFSGRQFSNSRSEMNVSTLELGDSALYLCASRDWKETQYFGPGTRLLVL.

A few counts support this clonotype. V and J are TRBV19 and TRBJ1-1, with D tentatively TRBD1 (6 bases). Germline CDR1 reads LNHDA; CDR2 reads SQIVND (reference sequence). The CDR3 consists of 17 residues. V lost 8 bases and J 0 bases, leaving 22 bases between the germline ends. CDR3 nucleotide sequence: TGTGCCAGTGCCTTACCACAGGGTGCGGTGATGAACACTGAAGCTTTCTTT. Protein product: CASALPQGAVMNTEAFF.

The J gene is TRBJ2-3, the V gene TRBV6-6; 11 bases match TRBD2. The CDR3 totals 16 residues. CDR1 is MNHNY and CDR2 is SVGAGI in the germline V gene (reference sequence). Unmatched junction bases numbered 12, after V lost 7 bases and J lost 6 bases. This chain's CDR3 is CASNWGLAAPRDTQYF. For the CDR3, the DNA is TGTGCCAGCAACTGGGGACTAGCGGCCCCTCGGGATACGCAGTATTTT.

The V and J genes are TRBV6-6 and TRBJ2-1; D might be TRBD1 (6 bases). Germline CDR1 is MNHNY and CDR2 is SVGAGI (reference sequence). Trimming left V 3 bases short and J 0 bases short, with 12 bases between. There are 16 residues in the CDR3. CDR3 region: CASSYSGANSYNEQFF. The CDR3 DNA follows: TGTGCCAGCAGTTATTCAGGGGCTAACTCCTACAATGAGCAGTTCTTC.

This chain links TRBV7-2 with TRBJ2-2, with TRBD2 identical over 8 bases. V trimming: 2 bases; J trimming: 3 bases; junction bases outside the gene matches: 2. CDR3 length equals 15 residues. Germline CDR1 and CDR2: SGHTA and FQGNSA. DNA of the CDR3: TGTGCCAGCAGCTTAATACTAGCGGACACCGGGGAGCTGTTTTTT. It translates to CASSLILADTGELFF.

J is TRBJ2-7 and V is TRBV27; no firm D call. Germline lookup yields CDR1 MNHEY and CDR2 SMNVEV (reference sequence). V shed 3 bases and J shed 2 bases, with 14 bases lying between them. This CDR3 region has 15 residues. The CDR3 bases are TGTGCCAGCAGTTTGGTAGACGGAACAACCTACGAGCAGTACTTC. Protein product: CASSLVDGTTYEQYF.

The chain's CDR3 is CATSSQPGEPGNTIYF. The CDR3 DNA reads as TGTGCCACCAGCTCCCAGCCAGGGGAACCTGGAAACACCATATATTTT. This chain links TRBV15 with TRBJ1-3; D perhaps matches TRBD1 (6 bases). This CDR3 has 16 residues. Per germline, CDR1 LNHNV and CDR2 YYDKDF (reference sequence). Trimming pared 5 bases from V and 2 bases from J, leaving 16 bases between.

The V and J genes are TRBV4-3 and TRBJ1-2, with 8 bases lining up with TRBD1. Losses at the gene ends were 1 base for V and 8 bases for J; bases not matched to a gene: 6. This CDR3 region has 14 residues. Germline V gives CDR1 LGHNA, CDR2 YSLEER. The CDR3 is CASSQGGTGWGYTF. CDR3 coding DNA: TGCGCCAGCAGCCAAGGCGGGACAGGTTGGGGCTACACCTTC.

This clonotype turned up a few times. This chain uses TRBV7-6 with TRBJ2-5, with 10 bases lining up with TRBD1. This CDR3 has 15 amino acids. Germline loops: CDR1 SGHVS, CDR2 FNYEAQ. Trimming at V came to 1 base and at J to 5 bases, leaving 4 bases not matched to a gene. Here the CDR3 DNA reads TGTGCCAGCAGCTTAGGGACAGGGGGGCAGGAGACCCAGTACTTC. It yields the protein CASSLGTGGQETQYF.

This chain uses TRBV6-2 or TRBV6-3 with TRBJ1-1; 12 bases line up with TRBD1. The ends lost 6 bases at V and 0 bases at J; junction bases unmatched: 8. CDR3 length: 17 amino acids. The germline V gene has CDR1 MNHEY and CDR2 SVGEGT. This chain's CDR3 is CASSPLGQGALNTEAFF. CDR3 nucleotides: TGTGCCAGCAGCCCATTGGGACAGGGGGCCCTGAACACTGAAGCTTTCTTT.

The CDR3 nucleotides read TGTGCCAGTAGTAGAGGGACAGAAGTACGTGAAAAACTGTTTTTT. Protein: CASSRGTEVREKLFF. This sequence joins TRBV19 and TRBJ1-4; 7 bases map to TRBD1. The germline V gene has CDR1 LNHDA and CDR2 SQIVND (reference sequence). The CDR3 is made up of 15 amino acids. V lost 4 bases and J lost 7; bases outside the gene matches: 9.

J is TRBJ1-2 and V is TRBV30; tentatively, D is TRBD1 (6 bases). The ends were cut back, 4 bases at V and 6 bases at J, with 12 bases in the middle. The CDR3 covers 12 residues. Germline loops: CDR1 GTSNPN, CDR2 SVGIG (reference sequence). DNA of the CDR3: TGTGCCTGGACACAGGGATCCCATGGCTACACCTTC. It encodes CAWTQGSHGYTF.

The chain employs TRBV28 and TRBJ1-6; D possibly corresponds to TRBD1 (5 bases). The CDR3 loop spans 13 amino acids. Trimming stripped 7 bases from V and 10 bases from J, with 14 bases between. Germline V CDR1 and CDR2: MDHEN, SYDVKM. The CDR3 DNA follows: TGTGCCAGCATCCCGGGAGGGGACTCACCCCTCCACTTT. Translating gives CASIPGGDSPLHF.

V usage is TRBV20-1 and J usage is TRBJ2-3; 10 nucleotides agree with TRBD2. CDR1 is DFQATT and CDR2 is SNEGSKA in the germline V gene (reference sequence). The J segment lost 4 bases and the V segment lost 5 bases, leaving 9 bases of the junction unmatched. This CDR3 is 15 amino acids long. CDR3 residues: CSAAPLAGVADTQYF. Written as DNA, the CDR3 is TGCAGTGCTGCGCCCCTAGCGGGAGTAGCAGATACGCAGTATTTT.

This clonotype showed up just a few times. The chain links TRBV7-2 to TRBJ1-5, with a tentative D call TRBD1 (6 bases). This CDR3 spans 15 amino acids. Trimming removed 5 bases at V and 3 bases at J, with 14 bases between. Germline V gene data show CDR1 as SGHTA and CDR2 as FQGNSA. The CDR3 DNA reads as TGTGCCAGCAGCGTGGACAGTACTCTCAATCAGCCCCAGCATTTT. Translated: CASSVDSTLNQPQHF.

At least ten counts were recorded for this clonotype. The CDR3 region is CASSLWGGASSYNEQFF. CDR3 DNA sequence: TGTGCCAGCAGCTTATGGGGAGGGGCCAGCTCCTACAATGAGCAGTTCTTC. The chain carries TRBV7-2 and TRBJ2-1, with TRBD2 matching over 7 bases. CDR1 is SGHTA and CDR2 is FQGNSA in the germline V gene. CDR3 length: 17 amino acids. With 2 bases clipped from V and 0 bases from J, the junction kept 7 bases outside the gene matches.

At least ten counts were recorded for this clonotype. The chain combines TRBV11-2 with TRBJ2-1, with D possibly matching TRBD2 (5 bases). The V end lost 7 bases, the J end lost 4 bases, and 14 bases lay between the germline ends. Germline CDR1 SGHAT, CDR2 FQNNGV. The CDR3 length is 14 residues. CDR3 amino acids: CASTPGVGYNEQFF. Here the CDR3 DNA reads TGTGCCAGCACCCCCGGGGTAGGTTACAATGAGCAGTTCTTC.

This clonotype showed up many times. The chain combines TRBV2 with TRBJ2-1; D is perhaps TRBD2 (5 bases). The CDR3 has 15 residues. CDR1 and CDR2 from the germline V gene are SNHLY and FYNNEI. V dropped 4 bases and J dropped 5 bases, with 15 bases sitting between them. The DNA for the CDR3 is TGTGCCAGCAGTGTAGATAAAGCGGAGGACAATGAGCAGTTCTTC. Its protein is CASSVDKAEDNEQFF.

The chain recombines TRBV9 with TRBJ1-2, with TRBD1 matching 7 bases. The germline CDR1 and CDR2 sequences are SGDLS and YYNGEE. This CDR3 contains 13 residues. Germline trimming cut 3 bases from V and 8 bases from J; bases unmatched to any gene: 7. The CDR3 here is CASSATTGSGYTF. CDR3 DNA sequence: TGTGCCAGCAGCGCAACGACAGGGTCCGGCTACACCTTC. The full variable domain, its missing parts supplied by reference TRBV9 and TRBJ1-2, is DSGVTQTPKHLITATGQRVTLRCSPRSGDLSVYWYQQSLDQGLQFLIQYYNGEERAKGNILERFSAQQFPDLHSELNLSSLELGDSALYFCASSATTGSGYTFGSGTRLTVV.

The V and J genes are TRBV6-5 and TRBJ2-3; D is possibly TRBD1 or TRBD2 (6 bases each). CDR3 length: 14 residues. Germline V CDR1 and CDR2: MNHEY, SVGAGI. V was cut by 7 bases and J by 3 bases, with 14 bases left in between. CDR3 region: CASTGERGTDTQYF. CDR3 nucleotide sequence: TGTGCCAGCACGGGGGAGAGGGGGACAGATACGCAGTATTTT.

This clonotype came up a few times. The chain couples TRBV6-2 or TRBV6-3 to TRBJ1-1, with no clear D. CDR1 is MNHEY, CDR2 SVGEGT, per germline. The V end was cut by 6 bases, the J end by 5 bases, with 10 bases between. The CDR3 has 12 amino acids. The CDR3 coding sequence is TGTGCCAGCAGCCAGACCGGAACTGAAGCTTTCTTT. It is translated as CASSQTGTEAFF.

This clonotype was detected only a few times. The chain employs TRBV7-2 and TRBJ2-1; unclear D gene. The ends were cut back, 3 bases at V and 3 bases at J, with 9 bases in the middle. This CDR3 spans 14 amino acids. Germline-derived CDR1 and CDR2 are SGHTA and FQGNSA. The CDR3 protein is CASSFEVNYNEQFF. CDR3 sequence (DNA): TGTGCCAGCAGCTTCGAGGTTAACTACAATGAGCAGTTCTTC.

The chain links TRBV19 to TRBJ2-5; no reliable D call. V lost 4 bases, J lost 7 bases, and 19 bases lay in between. The germline gives CDR1 LNHDA, CDR2 SQIVND (reference sequence). The CDR3 is 15 amino acids. The CDR3 region is CASSNSGTGPGTQYF. For the CDR3, the DNA is TGTGCCAGTAGTAACTCGGGCACTGGACCGGGGACCCAGTACTTC.

This clonotype has ten or more counts. This chain connects TRBV7-2 to TRBJ2-6; 8 positions agree with TRBD1. The CDR3 is 18 amino acids. The V gene's germline CDR1 is SGHTA and CDR2 FQGNSA. Germline trimming cut 3 bases from V and 4 bases from J; bases unmatched to any gene: 11. CDR3 DNA: TGTGCCAGCAGCTTGGGGACAGGCCGTTTTTCCGGGGCCAACGTCCTGACTTTC. Residues: CASSLGTGRFSGANVLTF. Supplemented by reference TRBV7-2 and TRBJ2-6, the full variable domain reads GAGVSQSPSNKVTEKGKDVELRCDPISGHTALYWYRQSLGQGLEFLIYFQGNSAPDKSGLPSDRFSAERTGGSVSTLTIQRTQQEDSAVYLCASSLGTGRFSGANVLTFGAGSRLTVL.

The chain uses TRBV7-9 and TRBJ2-3; D gene unclear. The ends were cut back, 3 bases at V and 2 bases at J, with 6 bases in the middle. This CDR3 is 13 amino acids long. Per the germline V gene, CDR1 is SEHNR and CDR2 is FQNEAQ (reference sequence). Here the CDR3 DNA reads TGTGCCAGCAGCTTCGCCCACACAGATACGCAGTATTTT. It specifies CASSFAHTDTQYF. The variable domain in full, with the rest retrieved from reference TRBV7-9 and TRBJ2-3, is DTGVSQNPRHKITKRGQNVTFRCDPISEHNRLYWYRQTLGQGPEFLTYFQNEAQLEKSRLLSDRFSAERPKGSFSTLEIQRTEQGDSAMYLCASSFAHTDTQYFGPGTRLTVL.

The chain is built from TRBV5-1 and TRBJ2-1, with 11 positions matching TRBD2. The CDR3 is 15 amino acids. With 2 bases clipped from V and 6 bases from J, the junction kept 4 bases outside the gene matches. Germline-derived CDR1 and CDR2 are SGHRS and YFSETQ. CDR3 protein: CASSLSLAGANEQFF. Here the CDR3 DNA reads TGCGCCAGCAGCTTATCACTAGCGGGAGCCAATGAGCAGTTCTTC.

The chain combines TRBV20-1 with TRBJ2-7; maybe TRBD1 (5 bases). The V gene's germline CDR1 is DFQATT and CDR2 SNEGSKA (reference sequence). This CDR3 is 16 amino acids long. V was shortened by 0 bases and J by 0 bases, with 15 bases between the two germline ends. CDR3 nucleotide sequence: TGCAGTGCTAGAGATTTCAGGGCAGGAACCTCCTACGAGCAGTACTTC. Amino acids: CSARDFRAGTSYEQYF.

There are a few counts of this clonotype. The chain joins TRBV19 to TRBJ1-3; TRBD1 matches 11 bases. In germline, CDR1 is LNHDA, CDR2 SQIVND (reference sequence). The junction had 4 bases not matched to a gene; V was cut back by 4 bases and J by 2 bases. This CDR3 spans 16 amino acids. CDR3 nucleotide sequence: TGTGCCAGTAGTAAGGGACAGGGGGAAACTGGAAACACCATATATTTT. Protein product: CASSKGQGETGNTIYF.

This clonotype appeared once. In DNA form, the CDR3 reads TGTGCCAGCCGCGAAGAGTACGAGCAGTACTTC. It encodes CASREEYEQYF. The rearrangement uses TRBV28 and TRBJ2-7, with unresolved D. The CDR3 is made up of 11 amino acids. The V end was cut by 8 bases, the J end by 4 bases, with 9 bases between. Germline V gives CDR1 MDHEN, CDR2 SYDVKM. The complete variable domain, with remaining parts taken from reference TRBV28 and TRBJ2-7, reads DVKVTQSSRYLVKRTGEKVFLECVQDMDHENMFWYRQDPGLGLRLIYFSYDVKMKEKGDIPEGYSVSREKKERFSLILESASTNQTSMYLCASREEYEQYFGPGTRLTVT.